This T cell receptor beta chain derives from a study of Graves' ophthalmopathy and Graves' hyperthyroidism. General observations from the study: A 13-signature model separated ophthalmopathy from stable hyperthyroidism, 85% to 90% sensitivity, 75% to 84% specificity. In blood appeared most of the expanded thyroid clonotypes whose frequency exceeded 0.001.

RNA transcripts provided the template for amplifying TCR beta CDR3 regions. HTBI primers served in a first-round RT-PCR, which a second-round multiplex PCR followed. TCRdb reprocessed the multiplex PCR reads with MiXCR, giving one entry per CDR3 protein. Among about 390,000 distinct CDR3 sequences, about a sixth were seen once, and the ten largest hold roughly 2.6%. The CDR3 has 20 residues. Trimming took 3 bases from V and 1 from J, leaving 25 bases between them. CDR1 and CDR2 from the germline V gene are DFQATT and SNEGSKA (reference sequence). Other autoimmune diseases, uncontrolled infections, pregnancy or lactation ruled patients out of participation. Establishment of the diagnosis relied upon clinical symptoms, serum thyroxine, TRAb, thyroid ultrasound and orbital computed tomography. This clonotype has a handful of counts. What it binds is unknown.

The chain couples TRBV20-1 to TRBJ2-6; D could derive from TRBD1 or TRBD2 (6 bases each). This clonotype was obtained from an adult woman with stable Graves' hyperthyroidism. Sequences were obtained from peripheral blood. CDR3 sequence reads: CSARTTQGQRTISGANVLTF. CDR3 coding DNA: TGCAGTGCTAGGACAACACAGGGCCAAAGGACTATATCTGGGGCCAACGTCCTGACTTTC.